Described below is a single T cell receptor (beta chain) sequence and its context. This sample is drawn from a study of blood T cell repertoires in COVID-19. Study information: T cells, B-cell-depleted T cells, or PBMCs provided the cDNA or gDNA that served as material.

Authors' methods: Estimated nucleated cell counts came from reference gene primer amplification. This table comes from immunoSEQ multiplex PCR, and its TCRdb copy is limited to in-frame clones, with some not included. The V and J calls and the clone size are those of that table, but D and trimming were determined from the DNA. This repertoire shows about 140,000 clones, 75% to 90% found once; its top ten account for less than 5%. V gave up 1 base and J gave up 4 bases; unmatched junction bases: 5. The CDR3 contains 15 residues. In germline, CDR1 is SGHDN, CDR2 FVKESK. V gene TRBV14 combines with J gene TRBJ2-7, with TRBD2 identical over 9 bases. The material sequenced was peripheral blood. This clonotype was obtained from a woman older than 75 with acute or convalescent COVID-19. Here the CDR3 DNA reads TGTGCCAGCAGCCAAGTTGGCGGGGGGGCGTACGAGCAGTACTTC. The encoded protein is CASSQVGGGAYEQYF.